One sample yielded the 15 T cell receptor beta chains listed below, sequenced in a study of cytomegalovirus exposure and HLA in healthy donors (dated by TCRdb to about 2017). Libraries were made using the immunoSEQ multiplex PCR assay. The multiplex PCR relied on a mix of 60 forward primers for TCR Vbeta segments and 13 reverse primers for TCR Jbeta segments. What TCRdb holds here is the immuneACCESS table cut down to in-frame rearrangements. Part of the clones is not present; checked against another copy, under half of the missing clones reflect an unresolved V gene, and the others are unexplained. The sample yields tens of thousands of clones; 73% were counted once. About 16% of the sample rests with the top ten. Sequencing used PBMCs. These receptors all come from a woman aged 35 to 49 in good health and CMV-seropositive.

The V and J genes are TRBV7-2 and TRBJ1-5; TRBD1 might be the D (6 bases). The germline V gene encodes CDR1 SGHTA and CDR2 FQGNSA. This CDR3 has 13 residues. Trimming removed 5 bases at V and 7 bases at J, with 12 bases between. This CDR3 reads CASSDRWRQPQHF. The CDR3 DNA sequence: TGTGCCAGCAGCGACAGGTGGAGGCAGCCCCAGCATTTT.

This chain links TRBV19 with TRBJ1-5; D is possibly TRBD1 (6 bases). V gave up 6 bases and J gave up 4 bases, with 10 bases separating them. Germline assignment: CDR1 LNHDA and CDR2 SQIVND (reference sequence). The CDR3 contains 13 residues. The CDR3 DNA is TGTGCCAGTAGAAAGGACAGAAATCAGCCCCAGCATTTT. This sequence encodes CASRKDRNQPQHF.

This chain links TRBV7-9 with TRBJ1-1; D may be TRBD1 (6 bases). Germline assignment: CDR1 SEHNR and CDR2 FQNEAQ (reference sequence). V lost 2 bases, J lost 1 base, and 8 bases lay in between. The CDR3 length is 14 residues. In DNA, the CDR3 is TGTGCCAGCAGCTTAACCAGGGGGAACACTGAAGCTTTCTTT. It is translated as CASSLTRGNTEAFF.

J is TRBJ2-3 and V is TRBV7-9, with 9 bases that match TRBD2. The germline CDR1 and CDR2 sequences are SEHNR and FQNEAQ (reference sequence). The J segment lost 5 bases and the V segment lost 4 bases, leaving 10 bases of the junction unmatched. This CDR3 contains 16 residues. The CDR3 DNA reads as TGTGCCAGCAGCTCCATCGCTAGCGGGGTTGGAGATACGCAGTATTTT. Amino acids: CASSSIASGVGDTQYF.

The V and J genes are TRBV6-5 and TRBJ2-3; no clear D. There are 11 residues in the CDR3. Trimming shortened V by 10 bases and J by 8 bases, and 13 bases separated the two germline ends. Germline V gives CDR1 MNHEY, CDR2 SVGAGI. Written as DNA, the CDR3 is TGTGCCACTCAAAGCCCGGGTACGCAGTATTTT. This translates into CATQSPGTQYF.

This sequence joins TRBV9 and TRBJ2-4; D is possibly TRBD2 (6 bases). V dropped 0 bases and J dropped 7 bases, with 11 bases sitting between them. Germline-derived CDR1 and CDR2 are SGDLS and YYNGEE. The CDR3 loop spans 14 amino acids. The CDR3 is CASSVAGEGNIQYF. DNA of the CDR3: TGTGCCAGCAGCGTAGCGGGGGAAGGGAACATTCAGTACTTC.

A few counts support this clone. The chain links TRBV18 to TRBJ1-6; a weak D match, TRBD1 (5 bases). CDR1 is KGHSH and CDR2 is LQKENI in the germline V gene. The V end was cut by 2 bases, the J end by 8 bases, with 16 bases between. The CDR3 contains 16 residues. The CDR3 here is CASSPTVGRRDSPLHF. The CDR3 bases are TGTGCCAGCTCACCAACGGTGGGGCGGCGTGATTCACCCCTCCACTTT.

This clone was seen only a few times. It differs at one base from a far larger clone, so likely a read error. Other DNA sequences in the sample encode the same CDR3. The J gene is TRBJ2-7, the V gene TRBV7-8; a possible D gene is TRBD2 (5 bases). This CDR3 is built from 14 residues. Germline V CDR1 and CDR2: SGHVS, FQNEAQ. The V gene lost 1 base and the J gene lost 2 bases, with 9 bases spanning the gap. CDR3 loop: CASSLGGGPYEQYF. Written as DNA, the CDR3 is TGTGCCAGCAGCTTAGGCGGAGGACCCTACGAGCAGTACTTC.

The chain has TRBV18 and TRBJ1-3; D possibly corresponds to TRBD1 (5 bases). V lost 0 bases and J lost 1, with 10 bases in between. In germline, CDR1 is KGHSH, CDR2 LQKENI. CDR3 length: 16 residues. This CDR3 reads CASSPPEGISGNTIYF. CDR3 nucleotide sequence: TGTGCCAGCTCACCACCGGAGGGGATTTCTGGAAACACCATATATTTT.

This clone was observed a few times. V is TRBV5-6 and J is TRBJ2-4; possibly TRBD2 for D (6 bases). CDR1 SGHDT and CDR2 YYEEEE come from the germline V gene. CDR3 size: 16 residues. V was shortened by 0 bases and J by 4 bases, with 14 bases between the two germline ends. In nucleotides, the CDR3 is TGTGCCAGCAGCTTGGTAACGGGAGCAAAGAAAAACATTCAGTACTTC. Its translation: CASSLVTGAKKNIQYF.

The gene calls are TRBV30 and TRBJ1-3; possible D gene TRBD1, 5 bases. Trimming stripped 3 bases from V and 1 base from J, with 10 bases between. This CDR3 has 14 residues. Looked up from germline, CDR1 is GTSNPN and CDR2 is SVGIG (reference sequence). The CDR3 spells CAWRDKGSGNTIYF. CDR3 nucleotide sequence: TGTGCCTGGAGGGACAAGGGTTCTGGAAACACCATATATTTT.

The J gene is TRBJ2-3, the V gene TRBV9; 12 bases are shared with TRBD2. Germline-derived CDR1 and CDR2 are SGDLS and YYNGEE. V lost 1 base, J lost 1 base, and 4 bases stayed unmatched. This CDR3 has 17 residues. Here the CDR3 reads CASSVFWTSGGTDTQYF. The CDR3 nucleotides read TGTGCCAGCAGCGTATTTTGGACTAGCGGGGGCACAGATACGCAGTATTTT.

This chain uses TRBV30 with TRBJ2-7; D not certain. The V gene's germline CDR1 is GTSNPN and CDR2 SVGIG (reference sequence). Trimming pared 5 bases from V and 4 bases from J, leaving 9 bases between. The CDR3 has 11 amino acids. Here the CDR3 reads CAWSFSYEQYF. The DNA for the CDR3 is TGTGCCTGGTCTTTCTCTTACGAGCAGTACTTC.

The chain links TRBV4-3 to TRBJ2-1, with D possibly being TRBD2 (6 bases). The length of the CDR3 is 15 residues. CDR1 is LGHNA and CDR2 is YSLEER in the germline V gene. V was cut by 4 bases and J by 3 bases, with 13 bases left in between. CDR3: CASSRGASDYNEQFF. The CDR3 coding sequence is TGCGCCAGCAGCCGCGGGGCTAGCGACTACAATGAGCAGTTCTTC.

The chain has TRBV7-6 and TRBJ2-1; 12 positions agree with TRBD2. With 2 bases clipped from V and 4 bases from J, the junction kept 3 bases outside the gene matches. The CDR3 is made up of 16 amino acids. Germline V gene data show CDR1 as SGHVS and CDR2 as FNYEAQ. As DNA, the CDR3 is TGTGCCAGCAGCTTAAGACTAGCGGGAGTGTACAATGAGCAGTTCTTC. Residues: CASSLRLAGVYNEQFF.